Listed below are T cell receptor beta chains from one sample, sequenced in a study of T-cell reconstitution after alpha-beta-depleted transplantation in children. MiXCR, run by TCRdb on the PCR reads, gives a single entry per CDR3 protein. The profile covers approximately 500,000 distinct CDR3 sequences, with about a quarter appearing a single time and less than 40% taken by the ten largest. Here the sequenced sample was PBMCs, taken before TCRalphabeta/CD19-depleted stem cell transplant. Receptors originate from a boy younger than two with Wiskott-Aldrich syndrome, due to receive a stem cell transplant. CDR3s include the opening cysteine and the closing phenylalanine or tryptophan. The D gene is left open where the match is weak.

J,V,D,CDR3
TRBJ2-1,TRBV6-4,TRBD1,CASSALTGAYNEQFF
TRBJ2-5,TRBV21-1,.,CASSKERLAGKEETQYF
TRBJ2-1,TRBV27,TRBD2,CASSLRLAGGLYNEQFF
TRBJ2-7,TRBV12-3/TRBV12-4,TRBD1,CASSGQAYEQYF
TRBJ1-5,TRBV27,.,CASSLKVSLQPQHF
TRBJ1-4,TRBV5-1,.,CASSLEGWSEKLFF
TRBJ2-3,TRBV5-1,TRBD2,CASSEDGTSGSTDTQYF
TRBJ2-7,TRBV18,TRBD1,CASSPGQFSYEQYF
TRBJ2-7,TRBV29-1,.,CSVEDNYEQYF
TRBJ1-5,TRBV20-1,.,CSARNRARQVNQPQHF
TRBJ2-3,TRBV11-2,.,CASSVLGSTDTQYF
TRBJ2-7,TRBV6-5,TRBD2,CASSYEASGLNEQYF
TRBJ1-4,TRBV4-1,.,CASSQVLSRGWGNEKLFF
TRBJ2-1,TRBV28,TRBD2,CASSLLAGGAFF
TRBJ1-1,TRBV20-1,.,CSAKGGGTEAFF
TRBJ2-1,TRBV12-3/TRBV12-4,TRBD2,CASSPSGNYNEQFF
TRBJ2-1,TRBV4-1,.,CASSQLGALEEQFF
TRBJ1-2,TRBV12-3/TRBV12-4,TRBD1,CASSSNRGHLSYGYTF
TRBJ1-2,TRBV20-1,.,CSATHAAGVSGYTF
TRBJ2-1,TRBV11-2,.,CASSRYVRTNSYNEQFF
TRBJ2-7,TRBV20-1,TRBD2,CSALQAGGIDEQYF
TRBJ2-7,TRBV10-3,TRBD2,CATSTSGPYEQYF
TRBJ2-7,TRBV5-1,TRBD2,CASSSPAGEDEQYF
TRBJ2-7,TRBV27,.,CASKATGGGEQYF
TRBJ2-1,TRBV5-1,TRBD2,CASSFGGTSGRFEQFF
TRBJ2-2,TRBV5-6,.,CATRWRFYTGELFF
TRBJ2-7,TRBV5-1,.,CASSLESIRGYEQYF
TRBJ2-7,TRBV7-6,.,CASSLGQGRLAYEQYF
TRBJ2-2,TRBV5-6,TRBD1,CASSFLPGQGDSGELFF
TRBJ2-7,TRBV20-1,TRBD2,CSGQSDPGGPGEQYF
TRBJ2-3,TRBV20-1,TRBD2,CSARDFRTSGRTSTDTQYF
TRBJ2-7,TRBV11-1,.,CASSLKQGYEQYF
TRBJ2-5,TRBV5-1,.,CASSLGGYKETQYF
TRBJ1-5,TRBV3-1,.,CASSLGGSYSNQPQHF
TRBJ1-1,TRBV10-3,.,CAISRGHTEAFF
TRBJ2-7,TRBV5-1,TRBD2,CASSLEPAGSYEQYF
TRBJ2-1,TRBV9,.,CASSVAVLNEQFF
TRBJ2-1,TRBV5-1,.,CASSFSAGQSYNEQFF
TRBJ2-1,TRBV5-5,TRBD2,CASSLGGPSGIYNEQFF
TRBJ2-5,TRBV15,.,CATSRGVSFQETQYF
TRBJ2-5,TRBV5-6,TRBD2,CASSWGLAGSGQETQYF
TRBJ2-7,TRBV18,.,CASSPRQALYEQYF
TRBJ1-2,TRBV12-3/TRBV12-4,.,CASSLVVNYGYTF
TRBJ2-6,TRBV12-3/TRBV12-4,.,CASSGRGLEANVLTF
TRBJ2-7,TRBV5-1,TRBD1,CASSPHVGTGISYEQYF
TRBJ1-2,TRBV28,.,CATNRLGYDYTF
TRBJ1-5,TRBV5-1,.,CASSYQGEWGQPQHF
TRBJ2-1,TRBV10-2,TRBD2,CASSVSGSIRNEQFF
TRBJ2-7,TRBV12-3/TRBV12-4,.,CASSGNNAEQYF